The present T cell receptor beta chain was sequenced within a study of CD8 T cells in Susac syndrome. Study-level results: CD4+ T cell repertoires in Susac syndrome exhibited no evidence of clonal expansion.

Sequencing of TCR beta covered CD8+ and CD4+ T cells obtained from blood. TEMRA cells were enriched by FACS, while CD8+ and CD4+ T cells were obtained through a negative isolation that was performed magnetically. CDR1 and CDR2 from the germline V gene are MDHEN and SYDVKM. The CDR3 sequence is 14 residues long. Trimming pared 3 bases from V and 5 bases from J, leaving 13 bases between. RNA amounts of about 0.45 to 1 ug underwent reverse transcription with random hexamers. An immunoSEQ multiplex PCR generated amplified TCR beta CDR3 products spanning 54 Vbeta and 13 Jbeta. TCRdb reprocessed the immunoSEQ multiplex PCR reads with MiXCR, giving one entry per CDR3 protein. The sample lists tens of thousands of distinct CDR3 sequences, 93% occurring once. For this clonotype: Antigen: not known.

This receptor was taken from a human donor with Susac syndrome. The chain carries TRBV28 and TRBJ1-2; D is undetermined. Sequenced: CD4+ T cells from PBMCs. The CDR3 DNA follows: TGTGCCAGCAGTTTTTCGGGGATACGGTATGGCTACACCTTC. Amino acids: CASSFSGIRYGYTF.